This T cell receptor (beta chain) was sequenced for a study of blood T cell repertoires in COVID-19. Study-wide background: The samples span acute and convalescent COVID-19 from the United States, Italy and Spain.

Trimming removed 4 bases from V and 3 bases from J; junction bases left unmatched: 6. CDR1 is SGHVS and CDR2 is FQNEAQ in the germline V gene. This CDR3 contains 16 residues. The repertoire was sequenced with immunoSEQ multiplex PCR; TCRdb's copy has only in-frame clones and lacks some. The data show about 240,000 clones, with around 85% seen just once and approximately 10% held by the top ten. Sample: peripheral blood. This chain connects TRBV7-8 to TRBJ2-3; 11 nucleotides align to TRBD1. This TCR was recovered from a woman over 75 with acute or convalescent COVID-19. Here the CDR3 DNA reads TGTGCCAGCAGCTGGCCGGGACAGGGGGGAACAGATACGCAGTATTTT. Protein product: CASSWPGQGGTDTQYF.